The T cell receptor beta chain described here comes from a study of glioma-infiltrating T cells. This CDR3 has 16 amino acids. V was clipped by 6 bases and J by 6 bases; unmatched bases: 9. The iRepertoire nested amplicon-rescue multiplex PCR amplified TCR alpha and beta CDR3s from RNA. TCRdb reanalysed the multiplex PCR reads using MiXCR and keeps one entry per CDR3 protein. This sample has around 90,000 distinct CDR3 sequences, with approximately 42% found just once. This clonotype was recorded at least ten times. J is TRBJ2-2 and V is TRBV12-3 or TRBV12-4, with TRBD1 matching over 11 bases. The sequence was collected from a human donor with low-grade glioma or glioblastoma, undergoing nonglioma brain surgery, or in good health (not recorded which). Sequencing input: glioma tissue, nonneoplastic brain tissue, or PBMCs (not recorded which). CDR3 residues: CASRDTGQGVAGELFF. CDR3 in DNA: TGTGCCAGCAGAGACACGGGACAGGGGGTCGCCGGGGAGCTGTTTTTT.